This TCR beta chain was sequenced during a study of cytomegalovirus exposure and HLA in healthy donors. Trimming took off 0 bases at V and 11 bases at J, with 16 bases between the two ends. The CDR3 totals 14 residues. Germline V gene sequence: CDR1 SGHTA, CDR2 FQGNSA. This clone was seen a single time. PCR used 60 Vbeta primers and 13 Jbeta primers. Assay: immunoSEQ multiplex PCR; the TCRdb copy retains only in-frame clones and omits some. Here the sample spans roughly 100,000 clones, around 79% being singletons. Sequenced material: PBMCs. The rearrangement uses TRBV7-2 and TRBJ1-1; possible D gene TRBD1, 5 bases. This TCR derives from a man aged 45 to 65 in good health and CMV-seropositive. The CDR3 sequence: CASSLALQGPGAFF. The CDR3 nucleotides are TGTGCCAGCAGCTTAGCGCTGCAGGGCCCAGGGGCTTTCTTT. The full variable domain, with the rest looked up from reference TRBV7-2 and TRBJ1-1, is GAGVSQSPSNKVTEKGKDVELRCDPISGHTALYWYRQSLGQGLEFLIYFQGNSAPDKSGLPSDRFSAERTGGSVSTLTIQRTQQEDSAVYLCASSLALQGPGAFFGQGTRLTVV.